A single sample is the source of the 10 T cell receptor beta chains below, sequenced in a study of shared clonotypes between healthy human individuals. The table came from immunoSEQ multiplex PCR; TCRdb's copy has only in-frame clones and leaves some out. Among about 680,000 clones listed, around 73% were seen once. Sequences were obtained from memory CD4+ T cells sorted from blood. Subset defined: CD45RA-negative fraction. The receptors originated from a woman in her thirties in good health.

The rearrangement uses TRBV5-4 and TRBJ2-3; 7 bases fit TRBD2. The germline gives CDR1 SGHNT, CDR2 YYREEE (reference sequence). The CDR3 is 14 residues long. Here the CDR3 reads CAFREGRSTDTQYF. The CDR3 DNA follows: TGTGCTTTTAGGGAGGGGAGAAGCACAGATACGCAGTATTTT.

The chain recombines TRBV5-5 with TRBJ2-1, with 8 bases matching TRBD2. The V gene end was trimmed by 3 bases and the J gene end by 3 bases; junction bases not matched to a gene: 5. The CDR3 consists of 15 residues. Per germline, CDR1 SGHKS and CDR2 YYEKEE (reference sequence). CDR3 in amino acids: CASSSGLVNYNEQFF. Written as DNA, the CDR3 is TGTGCCAGCAGCTCGGGACTAGTAAACTACAATGAGCAGTTCTTC.

With respect to this clone: The same CDR3 is also encoded by other DNA sequences in this sample. V gene TRBV5-4 combines with J gene TRBJ2-3; the D gene is possibly TRBD2 (5 bases). Trimming took off 0 bases at V and 2 bases at J, with 10 bases between the two ends. The germline V gene encodes CDR1 SGHNT and CDR2 YYREEE (reference sequence). The CDR3 is 15 residues long. DNA of the CDR3: TGTGCCAGCAGCTTGGCGTTGGGAGCCACAGATACGCAGTATTTT. Its protein product is CASSLALGATDTQYF.

CDR3 region: CSVEDPGRGLNEQFF. As DNA, the CDR3 is TGCAGCGTTGAAGACCCGGGACGGGGGTTGAATGAGCAGTTCTTC. The chain joins TRBV29-1 to TRBJ2-1; possible D gene TRBD2, 6 bases. Germline V gives CDR1 SQVTM, CDR2 ANQGSEA. The CDR3 runs 15 residues. The V and J ends lost 0 bases and 7 bases respectively, with 16 bases between them.

J is TRBJ2-3 and V is TRBV6-7; D is possibly TRBD1 (6 bases). TRBV6-7 falls under the ORF class, with uncertain function. The CDR3 loop spans 17 amino acids. With 2 bases removed from V and 0 bases from J, the gap between germline ends came to 15 bases. Here the CDR3 DNA reads TGTGCCAGCAGTTACAGGACAGCCCCAATGAGCACAGATACGCAGTATTTT. Its protein is CASSYRTAPMSTDTQYF.

Concerning this clone itself: Different DNA sequences within this sample yield the same CDR3. V and J are TRBV6-5 and TRBJ2-5; D is uncertain. Between the trimmed V and J ends, which lost 6 bases and 4 bases, there was a span of 9 bases. Looked up from germline, CDR1 is MNHEY and CDR2 is SVGAGI. The CDR3 spans 12 residues. DNA for the CDR3: TGTGCCAGCAGCCCCAGGCGAGAGACCCAGTACTTC. Amino acids: CASSPRRETQYF.

This clone was seen once. Other DNA sequences of this sample code for an identical CDR3. The rearrangement joins TRBV20-1 to TRBJ2-1, with D uncertain. This CDR3 spans 11 amino acids. Trimming took off 3 bases at V and 3 bases at J, with 3 bases between the two ends. Germline values: CDR1 DFQATT, CDR2 SNEGSKA (reference sequence). CDR3 nucleotides: TGCAGTGCTAGGTACTACAATGAGCAGTTCTTC. It codes for CSARYYNEQFF.

The rearrangement links TRBV7-9 to TRBJ1-1; D is uncertain. CDR1 is SEHNR and CDR2 is FQNEAQ in the germline V gene (reference sequence). The CDR3 loop spans 12 amino acids. Trimming pared 2 bases from V and 7 bases from J, leaving 8 bases between. This CDR3 reads CASSLTAYEAFF. CDR3 in DNA: TGTGCCAGCAGCTTAACCGCCTATGAAGCTTTCTTT.

This clone was seen a few times. V gene TRBV28 combines with J gene TRBJ2-5, with 7 bases matching TRBD2. Germline V lookup: CDR1 MDHEN, CDR2 SYDVKM. The junction had 11 bases not matched to a gene; V was cut back by 9 bases and J by 4 bases. The CDR3 length is 14 residues. CDR3 DNA: TGTGCCAGGGACTGGGCGGGAGATGGAGAGACCCAGTACTTC. Translating gives CARDWAGDGETQYF. The full variable domain, rest sourced from reference TRBV28 and TRBJ2-5, is DVKVTQSSRYLVKRTGEKVFLECVQDMDHENMFWYRQDPGLGLRLIYFSYDVKMKEKGDIPEGYSVSREKKERFSLILESASTNQTSMYLCARDWAGDGETQYFGPGTRLLVL.

The V call is TRBV19, the J call TRBJ2-1; 7 positions match TRBD2. V trimming: 10 bases; J trimming: 5 bases; junction bases outside the gene matches: 11. The CDR3 contains 14 residues. CDR1 and CDR2 from the germline V gene are LNHDA and SQIVND (reference sequence). Written as DNA, the CDR3 is TGTGCCACTGAACTCGGGACTACCAACAATGAGCAGTTCTTC. This gives the protein CATELGTTNNEQFF.